A single sample gave rise to the 14 T cell receptor beta chains below, sequenced in a study of OX40 agonist ivuxolimab in advanced cancers. Method: immunoSEQ multiplex PCR; TCRdb's copy keeps in-frame clones and lacks some. The sample comprises about 86,000 clones, around nine tenths of which are singletons, and less than 1.5% rests with the top ten. The sample consisted of CD4+ or CD8+ T cells sorted from blood, taken in a trial of the OX40 agonist ivuxolimab. The receptor source for this set is an adult with an advanced solid tumor such as melanoma, head and neck, liver or kidney cancer.

In DNA, the CDR3 is TGTGCCAGCAGTCGCCGGACAGGCGATCAGCCCCAGCATTTT. Translation: CASSRRTGDQPQHF. The chain employs TRBV27 and TRBJ1-5; 7 nucleotides match TRBD1. The CDR3 covers 14 residues. Germline-derived CDR1 and CDR2 are MNHEY and SMNVEV (reference sequence). The V and J ends lost 5 bases and 5 bases, in that order; junction bases with no gene match: 6.

The chain couples TRBV19 to TRBJ2-2; D perhaps matches TRBD1 (5 bases). Per the germline V gene, CDR1 is LNHDA and CDR2 is SQIVND (reference sequence). The CDR3 length is 15 residues. V gave up 7 bases and J gave up 2 bases, with 14 bases separating them. The CDR3 DNA reads TGTGCCAGTACCAAGGGGCTAATCAACACCGGGGAGCTGTTTTTT. It codes for CASTKGLINTGELFF. Full variable domain (remainder filled in from reference TRBV19 and TRBJ2-2): DGGITQSPKYLFRKEGQNVTLSCEQNLNHDAMYWYRQDPGQGLRLIYYSQIVNDFQKGDIAEGYSVSREKKESFPLTVTSAQKNPTAFYLCASTKGLINTGELFFGEGSRLTVL.

The chain links TRBV6-6 to TRBJ2-7; D may be TRBD1 or TRBD2 (5 bases each). The CDR3 has 15 amino acids. Germline assignment: CDR1 MNHNY and CDR2 SVGAGI (reference sequence). Trimming shortened V by 6 bases and J by 3 bases, and 18 bases separated the two germline ends. CDR3 amino acids: CASSPPPTGHYEQYF. The DNA of the CDR3 is TGTGCCAGCAGCCCCCCTCCCACGGGGCACTACGAGCAGTACTTC.

The chain recombines TRBV7-2 with TRBJ2-7; D might be TRBD1 or TRBD2, each matching 5 bases. The CDR3 is made up of 13 amino acids. V was cut by 7 bases and J by 2 bases, with 12 bases left in between. Per the germline V gene, CDR1 is SGHTA and CDR2 is FQGNSA. The CDR3: CASTRDGPYEQYF. CDR3 nucleotide sequence: TGTGCCAGCACCCGGGACGGGCCCTACGAGCAGTACTTC.

J is TRBJ1-1 and V is TRBV4-2; 8 nucleotides align to TRBD1. Unmatched junction bases numbered 6, after V lost 4 bases and J lost 2 bases. The CDR3 sequence is 15 residues long. Germline V gives CDR1 LGHNA, CDR2 YNFKEQ. The CDR3 reads CASSPDRGGNTEAFF. The DNA for the CDR3 is TGTGCCAGCAGCCCAGACAGGGGAGGAAACACTGAAGCTTTCTTT.

On this clone: Relative to the germline gene, one junction end is altered; a read error may explain this. The J gene is TRBJ2-7, the V gene TRBV5-1; possibly TRBD1 for D (5 bases). The CDR3 covers 15 residues. The germline V gene encodes CDR1 SGHRS and CDR2 YFSETQ. The CDR3 nucleotides read TGTGCCAGCAGCTTAAAGGGGCGGTTGTCCTACGAGCAGTACTTC. This encodes CASSLKGRLSYEQYF.

The chain has TRBV6-1 and TRBJ2-5; possible D gene TRBD1, 6 bases. Gene TRBJ2-7 matches the end of the DNA better, so the J call may be wrong. The germline CDR1 and CDR2 sequences are MNHNS and SASEGT. The CDR3 is 14 residues long. CDR3 sequence reads: CASKPQGSFDEQYF. The CDR3 nucleotides read TGTGCCAGTAAACCTCAGGGGTCTTTCGACGAGCAGTACTTC.

The chain uses TRBV7-2 and TRBJ2-3; weak D call: TRBD2 (5 bases). The V gene lost 7 bases and the J gene lost 5 bases, with 13 bases spanning the gap. The V gene's germline CDR1 is SGHTA and CDR2 FQGNSA. There are 13 residues in the CDR3. The CDR3 DNA reads TGTGCCAGCACCTCCCCGGGGAAAGATACGCAGTATTTT. Translated, it gives CASTSPGKDTQYF.

The gene calls are TRBV5-1 and TRBJ2-5, with D perhaps TRBD1 (6 bases). Germline lookup yields CDR1 SGHRS and CDR2 YFSETQ. The CDR3 consists of 15 residues. V was cut by 5 bases and J by 1 base, with 15 bases left in between. The CDR3: CASSFGQPGQETQYF. The CDR3 DNA reads as TGCGCCAGCAGTTTTGGACAGCCCGGCCAAGAGACCCAGTACTTC.

V gene TRBV19 combines with J gene TRBJ2-3, with D possibly TRBD1 on 6 matching bases. V gave up 2 bases and J gave up 3 bases, with 18 bases separating them. Per germline, CDR1 LNHDA and CDR2 SQIVND (reference sequence). This CDR3 has 17 residues. CDR3 DNA sequence: TGTGCCAGTAGTATAACACAGGGAGTATGGAGAACAGATACGCAGTATTTT. Encoded protein: CASSITQGVWRTDTQYF.

This chain connects TRBV29-1 to TRBJ1-1; no definite D call. V lost 4 bases, J lost 4 bases, and 10 bases lay in between. The CDR3 extends over 12 amino acids. Germline lookup yields CDR1 SQVTM and CDR2 ANQGSEA. CDR3 residues: CSVVSAGTEAFF. In DNA, the CDR3 is TGCAGCGTTGTTTCGGCAGGCACTGAAGCTTTCTTT.

This clone was counted a single time. The CDR3 sequence is CASSRGQGYEQYF. In DNA form, the CDR3 reads TGTGCCAGCAGCAGAGGACAGGGCTACGAGCAGTACTTC. The rearrangement joins TRBV5-4 to TRBJ2-7; 8 positions match TRBD1. With V trimmed by 4 bases and J by 3 bases, 3 bases remained unmatched. The V gene's germline CDR1 is SGHNT and CDR2 YYREEE (reference sequence). The CDR3 sequence is 13 residues long.

The gene calls are TRBV15 and TRBJ1-4; D gene unclear. Germline V gives CDR1 LNHNV, CDR2 YYDKDF (reference sequence). The CDR3 sequence is 13 residues long. The V gene lost 6 bases and the J gene lost 8 bases, with 13 bases spanning the gap. CDR3 DNA: TGTGCCACCAGTTTTGCGGTCAGGGAAAAACTGTTTTTT. It translates to CATSFAVREKLFF.

The chain couples TRBV10-3 to TRBJ2-3; D possibly corresponds to TRBD1 (5 bases). Looked up from germline, CDR1 is ENHRY and CDR2 is SYGVKD. The CDR3 is 13 residues long. V shed 1 base and J shed 6 bases, with 8 bases lying between them. The CDR3 DNA reads as TGTGCCATCAGTGAGTTAGGGGCGGATACGCAGTATTTT. Translating gives CAISELGADTQYF.